Listed here is a single T cell receptor beta chain. The data originate from a study of response to subunit inactivated influenza vaccine. A single record per CDR3 protein comes from TCRdb applying MiXCR to the RT-PCR reads. The data show roughly 620,000 distinct CDR3 sequences, around 11% seen once. Germline CDR1 reads SGHNT; CDR2 reads YYREEE (reference sequence). The CDR3 totals 16 residues. The J segment lost 4 bases and the V segment lost 3 bases, leaving 8 bases of the junction unmatched. The same specimen was also included in a second study, on T cells expressing NK-cell markers. From that study: Scientists made TCR beta cDNA using 5'RACE template switching with UMIs. Sorted CD3+CD56+NKG2C+, CD3+CD56+NKG2C- and CD3+CD56-NKG2C+ T cells supplied TCR beta repertoires. Among eight sequenced donors, seven carried HCMV seropositivity while one was seronegative. A handful of donors likewise had their CD3+CD56-NKG2C+ fraction led by these clonotypes. Certain NKG2C+ T cell clones were expanded, and their HCMV specificity remained unclear.

This sequence originates from a man aged 50-59 years who received an inactivated influenza vaccine. The chain joins TRBV5-4 to TRBJ2-1; 9 bases are a match to TRBD2. The sequences come from PBMCs from blood, collected on the day of vaccination. Here the CDR3 DNA reads TGTGCCAGCAGCTCGGGAGTGACTAGCGGTTACAATGAGCAGTTCTTC. Translation gives CASSSGVTSGYNEQFF.